The clone carrying this T cell receptor (beta chain) was seen a few times. Its antigen is not identified. Sequence at one end of the junction differs from germline and may be a read error. The CDR3 loop spans 13 amino acids. Looked up from germline, CDR1 is MNHEY and CDR2 is SVGAGI. This entry is derived from a study of T-cell memory formation after mild COVID-19. Study-level findings and limits: Day 15 to 85 contracting clones showed balanced CD4/CD8; later expanders leaned CD4+. Several responding clones turned up in pre-infection memory, indicating that cross-reactive memory may have taken part. Contracting clones localized mainly to CM and EM when CD4+ and mainly to EMRA when CD8+.

Constant-segment-primed 5'RACE gave TCR alpha and TCR beta cDNA libraries with sample barcodes and UMIs. TCRdb independently ran MiXCR on the 5' RACE reads; one entry per CDR3 protein. The table shows 250,000 to 350,000 distinct CDR3 sequences, with roughly 15% occurring only once. The V and J genes are TRBV6-5 and TRBJ2-5; 9 bases line up with TRBD1. This receptor was identified in a man aged 18 to 35 who had mild COVID-19 (a few samples of this study predate the infection). Cell type and time point are not known. Sequenced: PBMCs or a T cell subset sorted from them (not recorded which). The CDR3 is CASSYRTGDPSFF. CDR3 DNA sequence: TGTGCCAGCAGTTACCGGACAGGGGACCCCTCCTTCTTC.